The present TCR beta chain was sequenced within a study of T-cell reconstitution after alpha-beta-depleted transplantation in children. Study-wide findings and caveats: At around two months after transplant, the alpha-beta T cells were reportedly derived from several hundred expanded clones that came from non-depleted graft cells. Newly generated T cells supplied most T-cell counts and diversity one year post-transplant.

This clonotype was detected many times. Its specificity is not known. Using unique molecular identifiers, the investigators prepared the TCRbeta library. TCRdb re-analysed the PCR reads in MiXCR, keeping a single row per CDR3 protein. The sample has about 900,000 distinct CDR3 sequences, 25% to 30% seen once. The V end lost 5 bases, the J end lost 6 bases, and 8 bases lay between the germline ends. The germline gives CDR1 DFQATT, CDR2 SNEGSKA (reference sequence). The CDR3 is 11 residues long. The specimen comprised PBMCs, mostly from graft donor cells, sampled 360 days after TCRalphabeta/CD19-depleted stem cell transplant. This clonotype originated in a boy younger than two who had a stem cell transplant for SCID, so the T cells may come from the graft donor. The genes are TRBV20-1 and TRBJ2-1, with D possibly being TRBD1 (7 bases). The CDR3 spells CSAQGGNEQFF. CDR3 coding DNA: TGCAGTGCTCAGGGGGGCAATGAGCAGTTCTTC.